These 25 T cell receptor beta chains share one sample of origin, sequenced in a study of shared T cell receptors in the human thymus. Measured with immunoSEQ multiplex PCR; TCRdb has only the in-frame clones, and not every one. The repertoire includes some 400,000 clones, approximately 95% of them detected once, and about 0.02% sits in the top ten. The sample consisted of thymocytes. These receptors came from a human donor.

The chain is built from TRBV7-8 and TRBJ2-1, with D possibly being TRBD2 (5 bases). Trimming removed 5 bases from V and 9 bases from J, with 20 bases in between. The CDR3 spans 15 residues. Germline assignment: CDR1 SGHVS and CDR2 FQNEAQ. The CDR3 region has the DNA TGTGCCAGCAGCGTTCCCCCACTAGGCCGCTCTGAGCAGTTCTTC. This translates into CASSVPPLGRSEQFF.

The chain employs TRBV5-1 and TRBJ2-1; TRBD1 might be the D (6 bases). Germline loops: CDR1 SGHRS, CDR2 YFSETQ. V dropped 4 bases and J dropped 6 bases, with 11 bases sitting between them. This CDR3 spans 13 amino acids. This CDR3 is CASSPGQSNEQFF. The CDR3 nucleotides are TGCGCCAGCAGCCCCGGACAGAGCAATGAGCAGTTCTTC. The variable domain in full, with the rest retrieved from reference TRBV5-1 and TRBJ2-1, is KAGVTQTPRYLIKTRGQQVTLSCSPISGHRSVSWYQQTPGQGLQFLFEYFSETQRNKGNFPGRFSGRQFSNSRSEMNVSTLELGDSALYLCASSPGQSNEQFFGPGTRLTVL.

The genes are TRBV28 and TRBJ1-3; D perhaps matches TRBD1 (5 bases). This CDR3 has 16 residues. Per germline, CDR1 MDHEN and CDR2 SYDVKM. The germline V and J ends were trimmed by 6 bases and 0 bases, with 15 bases remaining between them. Here the CDR3 reads CASSLGRQNSGNTIYF. Here the CDR3 DNA reads TGTGCCAGCAGCTTGGGGAGACAGAACTCTGGAAACACCATATATTTT. Looking up the rest from reference TRBV28 and TRBJ1-3 gives the full variable domain: DVKVTQSSRYLVKRTGEKVFLECVQDMDHENMFWYRQDPGLGLRLIYFSYDVKMKEKGDIPEGYSVSREKKERFSLILESASTNQTSMYLCASSLGRQNSGNTIYFGEGSWLTVV.

This chain links TRBV23-1 with TRBJ2-3; 15 bases line up with TRBD2. TRBV23-1 is placed among ORFs of uncertain function. Trimming at V came to 7 bases and at J to 5 bases, leaving 7 bases not matched to a gene. The CDR3 runs to 16 residues. The CDR3 DNA follows: TGCGCCAGCAAAAGAGGACTAGCGGGAGGGGAAGATACGCAGTATTTT. As protein: CASKRGLAGGEDTQYF.

This rearrangement joins TRBV11-2 to TRBJ2-1; the match to TRBD2 covers 7 bases. Losses at the gene ends were 4 bases for V and 5 bases for J; bases not matched to a gene: 8. Germline V CDR1 and CDR2: SGHAT, FQNNGV. This CDR3 is built from 15 residues. DNA for the CDR3: TGTGCCAGCAGCTCTTCGACTAGCAGCAACAATGAGCAGTTCTTC. Protein sequence: CASSSSTSSNNEQFF.

The V gene is TRBV6-4, the J gene TRBJ2-1; TRBD1 is a possible D gene (5 bases). Trimming left V 0 bases short and J 1 base short, with 19 bases between. Germline V lookup: CDR1 MRHNA, CDR2 SNTAGT. This CDR3 contains 19 residues. CDR3 coding DNA: TGTGCCAGCAGTGACTCGCCAGGGCAGTATAGACCTTCCTACAATGAGCAGTTCTTC. This codes for CASSDSPGQYRPSYNEQFF.

This sequence joins TRBV2 and TRBJ1-1, with D maybe TRBD1 (6 bases). The V end was cut by 6 bases, the J end by 6 bases, with 20 bases between. In germline, CDR1 is SNHLY, CDR2 FYNNEI. There are 15 residues in the CDR3. The DNA for the CDR3 is TGTGCCAGCAGCCACCTGAGGGGGGCCGGCCCTGAAGCTTTCTTT. This encodes CASSHLRGAGPEAFF.

J is TRBJ2-3 and V is TRBV19; 11 nucleotides match TRBD2. The J segment lost 3 bases and the V segment lost 10 bases, leaving 9 bases of the junction unmatched. The CDR3 is made up of 15 amino acids. Germline CDR1 reads LNHDA; CDR2 reads SQIVND (reference sequence). CDR3 protein: CAKTGSGRVTDTQYF. The DNA of the CDR3 is TGTGCCAAGACGGGTAGCGGGAGGGTGACAGATACGCAGTATTTT.

A single count supports this clone. The chain recombines TRBV27 with TRBJ1-2; D unclear. The germline V and J ends were trimmed by 6 bases and 8 bases, with 13 bases remaining between them. Germline-derived CDR1 and CDR2 are MNHEY and SMNVEV (reference sequence). CDR3 length: 12 residues. The DNA of the CDR3 is TGTGCCAGCAGCCGCCGTGAGCAGGGCTACACCTTC. Translating it yields CASSRREQGYTF.

The genes are TRBV1 and TRBJ2-5; the table's D call, TRBD2, has no DNA check behind it. TRBV1 is classified as a pseudogene. The CDR3 is 17 amino acids. The CDR3 spells CTSSQDRPKRVQETQYF. CDR3 sequence (DNA): TGCACCAGCAGCCAAGATCGTCCTAAGCGGGTACAAGAGACCCAGTACTTC.

The rearrangement uses TRBV14 and TRBJ2-3, with D possibly matching TRBD2 (6 bases). The CDR3 has 15 residues. The V end lost 3 bases, the J end lost 2 bases, and 12 bases lay between the germline ends. CDR1 SGHDN and CDR2 FVKESK come from the germline V gene. The CDR3, as DNA: TGTGCCAGCAGCCAGAACGGGAGTTCCACAGATACGCAGTATTTT. It codes for CASSQNGSSTDTQYF.

This chain links TRBV18 with TRBJ2-5, with 7 bases fitting TRBD1. CDR1 is KGHSH, CDR2 LQKENI, per germline. V shed 3 bases, J shed 5 bases, and the junction held 6 bases outside the gene matches. CDR3 size: 14 residues. The CDR3 reads CASSPWDSWETQYF. CDR3 DNA sequence: TGTGCCAGCTCACCTTGGGACAGCTGGGAGACCCAGTACTTC.

The V and J genes are TRBV14 and TRBJ2-5, with 7 bases lining up with TRBD1. CDR1 SGHDN and CDR2 FVKESK come from the germline V gene. With 8 bases clipped from V and 3 bases from J, the junction kept 0 bases outside the gene matches. This CDR3 contains 11 residues. This CDR3 is CASGTEETQYF. The DNA for the CDR3 is TGTGCCAGCGGGACAGAAGAGACCCAGTACTTC.

The chain combines TRBV27 with TRBJ2-1, with 10 positions matching TRBD1. The CDR3 runs 20 residues. Germline V lookup: CDR1 MNHEY, CDR2 SMNVEV (reference sequence). The V and J ends lost 5 bases and 0 bases, in that order; junction bases with no gene match: 16. The chain's CDR3 is CASSHRQGAANPSSYNEQFF. CDR3 coding DNA: TGTGCCAGCAGTCACAGACAGGGGGCCGCAAACCCGAGCTCCTACAATGAGCAGTTCTTC.

V usage is TRBV29-1 and J usage is TRBJ1-1, with 7 bases fitting TRBD1. V trimming: 5 bases; J trimming: 8 bases; junction bases outside the gene matches: 11. Looked up from germline, CDR1 is SQVTM and CDR2 is ANQGSEA. CDR3 length: 13 amino acids. CDR3 in DNA: TGCAGCGTTTTAACAGGGGCCCTACAGGAAGCTTTCTTT. It specifies CSVLTGALQEAFF.

This rearrangement joins TRBV29-1 to TRBJ2-3, with D possibly matching TRBD2 (6 bases). Trimming took 3 bases from V and 2 from J, leaving 9 bases between them. This CDR3 has 13 residues. Germline lookup yields CDR1 SQVTM and CDR2 ANQGSEA. The CDR3 loop is CSVEEGYTDTQYF. The CDR3 region has the DNA TGCAGCGTTGAGGAGGGATACACAGATACGCAGTATTTT.

V usage is TRBV11-2 and J usage is TRBJ2-1; 7 nucleotides agree with TRBD1. The V gene end was trimmed by 2 bases and the J gene end by 6 bases; junction bases not matched to a gene: 19. In germline, CDR1 is SGHAT, CDR2 FQNNGV. The CDR3 has 19 residues. CDR3 loop: CASSLRAGGSLTGCNEQFF. The DNA of the CDR3 is TGTGCCAGCAGCTTAAGGGCAGGGGGAAGCCTAACCGGTTGCAATGAGCAGTTCTTC.

This clone has only one observation. The chain employs TRBV30 and TRBJ2-3; D is possibly TRBD2 (7 bases). Trimming cost V 3 bases and J 6 bases, with 22 bases left between them. The CDR3 consists of 16 residues. CDR1 GTSNPN and CDR2 SVGIG come from the germline V gene (reference sequence). In DNA, the CDR3 is TGTGCCTGGAGCTCGAGAACTAGAGGGGGAGGGGATACGCAGTATTTT. It is translated as CAWSSRTRGGGDTQYF.

This rearrangement joins TRBV27 to TRBJ1-1; D is unresolved. V was pared by 4 bases and J by 5 bases, with 11 bases between. From germline, CDR1 is MNHEY and CDR2 SMNVEV (reference sequence). The CDR3 is made up of 13 amino acids. CDR3 DNA: TGTGCCAGCAGTTCATCACTCCATACTGAAGCTTTCTTT. Amino acids: CASSSSLHTEAFF.

CDR3 sequence: CASSRLGTSGGTDTQYF. The CDR3 coding sequence is TGTGCCAGCAGCAGACTCGGGACTAGCGGGGGCACAGATACGCAGTATTTT. The chain uses TRBV7-3 and TRBJ2-3, with 13 bases aligning to TRBD2. CDR1 and CDR2 (germline): SGHTA, FQGTGA. The trim removed 5 bases at V and 1 base at J, leaving 6 bases unmatched. The CDR3 is 17 amino acids. Full variable domain (missing parts from reference TRBV7-3 and TRBJ2-3): GAGVSQTPSNKVTEKGKYVELRCDPISGHTALYWYRQSLGQGPEFLIYFQGTGAADDSGLPNDRFFAVRPEGSVSTLKIQRTERGDSAVYLCASSRLGTSGGTDTQYFGPGTRLTVL.

V gene TRBV7-2 combines with J gene TRBJ2-5; 14 positions agree with TRBD2. The length of the CDR3 is 18 residues. V was pared by 3 bases and J by 3 bases, with 9 bases of the junction left unmatched. CDR1 and CDR2 (germline): SGHTA, FQGNSA. The CDR3 protein is CASSFVPGLAGVEETQYF. The CDR3 coding sequence is TGTGCCAGCAGCTTTGTCCCGGGACTAGCGGGAGTGGAAGAGACCCAGTACTTC.

The chain recombines TRBV11-2 with TRBJ2-6; 7 positions match TRBD1. Germline CDR1 and CDR2: SGHAT and FQNNGV. V lost 5 bases and J lost 4; bases outside the gene matches: 11. CDR3 length: 17 residues. The CDR3 DNA reads TGTGCCAGCAGCCCGAGTCCTGACAGGGCCGGGGCCAACGTCCTGACTTTC. Translated, it gives CASSPSPDRAGANVLTF.

The gene calls are TRBV4-1 and TRBJ1-3; no clear D. Germline V CDR1 and CDR2: MGHRA, YSYEKL. Trimming left V 0 bases short and J 0 bases short, with 15 bases between. The CDR3 runs to 18 residues. The CDR3 DNA reads TGCGCCAGCAGCCAAGATCGCTTAACAACCAACTCTGGAAACACCATATATTTT. It codes for CASSQDRLTTNSGNTIYF.

This clone occurred once. The rearrangement joins TRBV7-9 to TRBJ2-5, with 9 bases that match TRBD1. J lost 4 bases, V lost 1 base, and 4 bases had no gene match. This CDR3 region has 15 residues. Germline loops: CDR1 SEHNR, CDR2 FQNEAQ (reference sequence). The DNA of the CDR3 is TGTGCCAGCAGCTTAGGGGGGACAGGGAGAGAGACCCAGTACTTC. The encoded protein is CASSLGGTGRETQYF.

This chain connects TRBV19 to TRBJ2-5, with 11 bases aligning to TRBD2. Per germline, CDR1 LNHDA and CDR2 SQIVND (reference sequence). Trimming cost V 5 bases and J 5 bases; bases outside gene matches: 7. The CDR3 consists of 15 residues. The DNA for the CDR3 is TGTGCCAGTAGTTTACTAGCGGGAGAGGTGGAGACCCAGTACTTC. Translation gives CASSLLAGEVETQYF.